This T cell receptor (beta chain) was sequenced for a study of shared clonotypes between healthy human individuals. The ends were cut back, 4 bases at V and 6 bases at J, with 11 bases in the middle. Per germline, CDR1 SGHRS and CDR2 YFSETQ. The CDR3 is 13 amino acids. Overall study results and limits: Sequencing of the sorted subsets was shown by rarefaction to be incomplete despite large depth.

Libraries were prepared by immunoSEQ multiplex PCR; TCRdb keeps only in-frame clonotypes and omits some of them. The sample yields roughly 2,300,000 clones, 85% to 95% seen once. A word on this clone: No antigen is known for it.

The sequencing sample was made of naive CD4+ T cells from PBMCs. The sample's subset: CD45RA+ positively selected. The TCR was taken from a man aged 18-30 years in good health. Some clones in this sample may be carry-over from other donors' samples. The V call is TRBV5-1, the J call TRBJ1-5; D is ambiguous. The CDR3 loop is CASSPVPLQPQHF. In nucleotides, the CDR3 is TGCGCCAGCAGCCCGGTCCCCCTTCAGCCCCAGCATTTT.